The sequence of this T cell receptor (beta chain) was determined in a study of Ad26.COV2.S vaccination and SARS-CoV-2 variants. With regard to this clone: The antigen is unknown.

Study conclusions and caveats: Recipients of either vaccine or placebo displayed similar breadth of non-spike TCRs.

Germline CDR1 and CDR2: MNHEY and SVGEGT. The CDR3 is 14 amino acids. Trimming took 6 bases from V and 6 from J; bases not matched to a gene: 6. As for treatment: about 20 received Ad26.COV2.S at low or high dose, single or two shots; about 5 received placebo; per-sample allocation not given. Collection of the samples took place on day 63 after the first injection of vaccine or placebo. The table came from immunoSEQ multiplex PCR; TCRdb's copy has only in-frame clones and leaves some out. The sample has approximately 450,000 clones; around 90% are singletons. This sequence was found in a person aged 18-65 years who received the Ad26.COV2.S COVID-19 vaccine or a placebo. The chain joins TRBV6-2 or TRBV6-3 to TRBJ1-5; 9 bases line up with TRBD1. The sequencing used peripheral blood, collected in a trial of Ad26.COV2.S vaccine versus placebo. CDR3 nucleotide sequence: TGTGCCAGCAGCGGGACAGGGCTGAGTCAGCCCCAGCATTTT. Translated, it gives CASSGTGLSQPQHF.